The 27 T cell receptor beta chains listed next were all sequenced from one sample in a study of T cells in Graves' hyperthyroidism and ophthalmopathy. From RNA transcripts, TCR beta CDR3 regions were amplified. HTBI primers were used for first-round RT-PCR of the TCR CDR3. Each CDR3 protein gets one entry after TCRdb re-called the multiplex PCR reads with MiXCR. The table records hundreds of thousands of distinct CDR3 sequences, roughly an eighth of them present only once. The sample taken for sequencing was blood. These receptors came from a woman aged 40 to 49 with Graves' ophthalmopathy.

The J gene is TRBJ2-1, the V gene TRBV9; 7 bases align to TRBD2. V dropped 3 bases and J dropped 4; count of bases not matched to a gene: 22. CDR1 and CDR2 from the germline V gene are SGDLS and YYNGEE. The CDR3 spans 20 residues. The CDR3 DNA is TGTGCCAGCAGCGCGAATAGCGGGCCCCTTTGGAGTATGGAATACAATGAGCAGTTCTTC. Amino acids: CASSANSGPLWSMEYNEQFF.

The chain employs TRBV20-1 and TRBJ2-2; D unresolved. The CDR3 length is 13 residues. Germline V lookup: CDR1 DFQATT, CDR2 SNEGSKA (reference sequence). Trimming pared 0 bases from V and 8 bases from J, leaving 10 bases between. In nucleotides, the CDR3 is TGCAGTGCTAGAGACTCAGTCTCGGGGGAGCTGTTTTTT. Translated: CSARDSVSGELFF.

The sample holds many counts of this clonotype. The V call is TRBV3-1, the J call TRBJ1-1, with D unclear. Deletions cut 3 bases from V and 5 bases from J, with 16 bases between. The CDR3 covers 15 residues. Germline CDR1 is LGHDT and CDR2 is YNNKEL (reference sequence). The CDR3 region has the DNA TGTGCCAGCAGCCATGCCTCCCAAGAAGGGACTGAAGCTTTCTTT. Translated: CASSHASQEGTEAFF.

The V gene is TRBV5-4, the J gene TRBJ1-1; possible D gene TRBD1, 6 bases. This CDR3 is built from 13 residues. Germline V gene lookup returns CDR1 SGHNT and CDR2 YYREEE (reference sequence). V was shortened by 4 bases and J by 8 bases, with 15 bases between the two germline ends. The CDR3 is CASSPERTGEAFF. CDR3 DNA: TGTGCCAGCAGCCCAGAGCGTACAGGGGAAGCTTTCTTT.

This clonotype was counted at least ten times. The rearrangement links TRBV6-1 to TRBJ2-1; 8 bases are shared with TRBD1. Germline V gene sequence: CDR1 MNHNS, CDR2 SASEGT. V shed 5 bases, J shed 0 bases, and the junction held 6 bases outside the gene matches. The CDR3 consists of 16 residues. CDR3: CASSNAGTGSYNEQFF. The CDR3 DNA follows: TGTGCCAGCAGTAACGCCGGGACAGGCTCCTACAATGAGCAGTTCTTC.

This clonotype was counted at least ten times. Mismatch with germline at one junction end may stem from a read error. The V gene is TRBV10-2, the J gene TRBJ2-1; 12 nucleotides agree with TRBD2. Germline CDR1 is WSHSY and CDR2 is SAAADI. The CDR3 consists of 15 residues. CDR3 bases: TGCGCCAGCAAACCTAGCGGGAGGGCCTACCATGAGCAGTTCTTC. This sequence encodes CASKPSGRAYHEQFF.

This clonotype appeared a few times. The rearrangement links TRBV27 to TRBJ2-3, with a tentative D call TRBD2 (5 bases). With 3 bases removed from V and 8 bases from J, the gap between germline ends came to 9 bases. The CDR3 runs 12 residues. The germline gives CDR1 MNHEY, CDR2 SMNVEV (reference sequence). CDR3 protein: CASSLARGTQYF. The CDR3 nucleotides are TGTGCCAGCAGTTTGGCCCGGGGTACGCAGTATTTT.

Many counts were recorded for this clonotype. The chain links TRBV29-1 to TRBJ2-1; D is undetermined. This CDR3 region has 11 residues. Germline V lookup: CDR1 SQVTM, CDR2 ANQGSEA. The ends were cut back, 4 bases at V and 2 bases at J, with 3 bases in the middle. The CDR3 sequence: CSVAAYNEQFF. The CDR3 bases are TGCAGCGTTGCTGCCTACAATGAGCAGTTCTTC.

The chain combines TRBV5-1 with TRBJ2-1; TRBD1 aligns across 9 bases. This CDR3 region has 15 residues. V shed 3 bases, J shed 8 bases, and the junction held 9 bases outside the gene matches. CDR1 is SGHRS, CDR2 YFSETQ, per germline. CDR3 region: CASSSSGTGYDEQFF. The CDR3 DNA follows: TGCGCCAGCAGCTCTTCCGGGACAGGGTACGATGAGCAGTTCTTC.

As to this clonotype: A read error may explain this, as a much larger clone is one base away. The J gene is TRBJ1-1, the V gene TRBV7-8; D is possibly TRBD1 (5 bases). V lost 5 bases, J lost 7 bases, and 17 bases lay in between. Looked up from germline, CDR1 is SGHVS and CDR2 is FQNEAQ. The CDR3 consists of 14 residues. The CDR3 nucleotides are TGTGCCAGCAGCCCGGACAACCCAACAGGTGAAGCTTTCTTT. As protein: CASSPDNPTGEAFF.

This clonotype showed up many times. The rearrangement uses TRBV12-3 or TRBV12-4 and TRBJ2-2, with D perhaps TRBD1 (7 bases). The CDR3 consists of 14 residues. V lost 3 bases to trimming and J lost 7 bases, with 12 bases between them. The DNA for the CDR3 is TGTGCCAGCAGTTTGCGTCAGGGGGGCGGGGAGCTGTTTTTT. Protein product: CASSLRQGGGELFF.

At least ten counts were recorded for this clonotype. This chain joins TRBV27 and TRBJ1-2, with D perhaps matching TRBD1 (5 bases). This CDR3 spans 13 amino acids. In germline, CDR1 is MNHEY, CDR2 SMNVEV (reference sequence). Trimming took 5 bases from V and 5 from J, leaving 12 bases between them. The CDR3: CASSPPGGYGYTF. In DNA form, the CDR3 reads TGTGCCAGCAGTCCCCCGGGGGGGTATGGCTACACCTTC.

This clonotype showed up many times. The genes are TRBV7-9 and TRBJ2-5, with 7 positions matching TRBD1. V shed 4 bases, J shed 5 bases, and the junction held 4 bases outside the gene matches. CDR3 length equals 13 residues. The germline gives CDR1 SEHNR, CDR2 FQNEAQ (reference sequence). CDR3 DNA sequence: TGTGCCAGCAGCTCAACAGGGGTTGAGACCCAGTACTTC. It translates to CASSSTGVETQYF.

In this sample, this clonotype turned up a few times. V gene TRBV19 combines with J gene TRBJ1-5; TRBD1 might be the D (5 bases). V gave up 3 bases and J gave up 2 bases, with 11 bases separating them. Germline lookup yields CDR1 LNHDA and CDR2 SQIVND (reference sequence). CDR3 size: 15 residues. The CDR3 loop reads CASSIGGSRNQPQHF. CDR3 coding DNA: TGTGCCAGTAGTATTGGGGGGTCTCGCAATCAGCCCCAGCATTTT.

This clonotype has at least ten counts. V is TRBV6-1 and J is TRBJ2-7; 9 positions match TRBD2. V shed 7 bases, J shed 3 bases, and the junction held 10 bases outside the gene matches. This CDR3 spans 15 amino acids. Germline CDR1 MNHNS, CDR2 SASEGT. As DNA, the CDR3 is TGTGCCAGCAAGAGAGAGTTAGCGGGAGACTACGAGCAGTACTTC. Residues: CASKRELAGDYEQYF.

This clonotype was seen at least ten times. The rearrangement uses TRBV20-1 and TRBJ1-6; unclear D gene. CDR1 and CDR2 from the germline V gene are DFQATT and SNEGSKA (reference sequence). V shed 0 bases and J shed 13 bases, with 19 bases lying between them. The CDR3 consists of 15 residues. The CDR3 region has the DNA TGCAGTGCTAGAGATCTGCGGCAGGTAAAGACGCCCCTCCACTTT. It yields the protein CSARDLRQVKTPLHF.

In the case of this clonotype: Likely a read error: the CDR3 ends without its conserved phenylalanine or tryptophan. The CDR3 coding sequence is TGCGCCAGCAGTTTGTCAGATCGTGGGGCAGGAGAGACCCAGTACCTC. Its translation: CASSLSDRGAGETQYL. The chain recombines TRBV28 with TRBJ2-5; maybe TRBD1 (5 bases). This CDR3 spans 16 amino acids. Germline CDR1 is MDHEN and CDR2 is SYDVKM.

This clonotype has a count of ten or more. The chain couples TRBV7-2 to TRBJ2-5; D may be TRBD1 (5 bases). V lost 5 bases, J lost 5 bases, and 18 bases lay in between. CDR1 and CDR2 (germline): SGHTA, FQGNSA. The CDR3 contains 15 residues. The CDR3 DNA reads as TGTGCCAGCAGCGAATCCCGGGCGGCAGGGGAGACCCAGTACTTC. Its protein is CASSESRAAGETQYF.

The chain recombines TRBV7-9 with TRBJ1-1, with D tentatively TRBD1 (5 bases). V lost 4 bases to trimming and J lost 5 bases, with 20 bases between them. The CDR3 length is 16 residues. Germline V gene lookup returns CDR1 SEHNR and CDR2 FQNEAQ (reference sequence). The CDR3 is CASSSGASRGRTEAFF. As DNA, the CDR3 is TGTGCCAGCAGCTCCGGCGCGTCGAGGGGACGGACTGAAGCTTTCTTT.

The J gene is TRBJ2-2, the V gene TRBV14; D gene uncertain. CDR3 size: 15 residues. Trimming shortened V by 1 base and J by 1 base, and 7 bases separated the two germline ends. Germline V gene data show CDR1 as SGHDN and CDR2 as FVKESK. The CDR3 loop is CASSQGIRNTGELFF. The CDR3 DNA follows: TGTGCCAGCAGCCAAGGGATCAGGAACACCGGGGAGCTGTTTTTT.

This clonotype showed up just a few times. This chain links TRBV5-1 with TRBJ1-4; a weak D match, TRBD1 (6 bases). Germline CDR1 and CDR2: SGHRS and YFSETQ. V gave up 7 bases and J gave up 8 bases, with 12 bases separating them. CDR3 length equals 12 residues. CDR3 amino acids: CASRRDREKLFF. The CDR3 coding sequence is TGCGCCAGCCGCCGAGACAGGGAAAAACTGTTTTTT.

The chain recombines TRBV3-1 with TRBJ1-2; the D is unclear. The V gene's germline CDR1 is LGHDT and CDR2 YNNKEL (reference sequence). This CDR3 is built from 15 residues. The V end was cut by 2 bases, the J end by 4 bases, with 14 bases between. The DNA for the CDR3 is TGTGCCAGCAGCCAAAGGAAGATTAACTCCTATGGCTACACCTTC. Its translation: CASSQRKINSYGYTF.

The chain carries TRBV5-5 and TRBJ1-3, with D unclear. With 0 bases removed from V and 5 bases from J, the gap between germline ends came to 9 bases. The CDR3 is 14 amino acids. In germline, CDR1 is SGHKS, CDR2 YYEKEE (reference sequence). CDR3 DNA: TGTGCCAGCAGCTTGGGGGATTATAGAAACACCATATATTTT. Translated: CASSLGDYRNTIYF.

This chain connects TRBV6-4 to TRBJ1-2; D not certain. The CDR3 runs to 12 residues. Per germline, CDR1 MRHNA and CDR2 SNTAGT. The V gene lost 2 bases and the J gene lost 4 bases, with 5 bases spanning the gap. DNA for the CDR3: TGTGCCAGCAGTGACAGTATCTATGGCTACACCTTC. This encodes CASSDSIYGYTF.

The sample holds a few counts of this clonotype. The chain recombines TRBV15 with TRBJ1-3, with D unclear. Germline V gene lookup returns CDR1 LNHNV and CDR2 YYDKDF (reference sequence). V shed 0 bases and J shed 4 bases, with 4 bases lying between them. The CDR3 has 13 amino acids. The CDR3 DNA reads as TGTGCCACCAGCAGAGATTGGGGAAACACCATATATTTT. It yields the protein CATSRDWGNTIYF.

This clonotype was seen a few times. CDR3 DNA: TGTGCCAGCAGTTACTCCCAGAGGGGTGAAAAACTGTTTTTT. As protein: CASSYSQRGEKLFF. This chain connects TRBV6-5 to TRBJ1-4; D is perhaps TRBD1 (5 bases). The CDR3 spans 14 residues. V lost 0 bases, J lost 7 bases, and 9 bases lay in between. Germline assignment: CDR1 MNHEY and CDR2 SVGAGI.

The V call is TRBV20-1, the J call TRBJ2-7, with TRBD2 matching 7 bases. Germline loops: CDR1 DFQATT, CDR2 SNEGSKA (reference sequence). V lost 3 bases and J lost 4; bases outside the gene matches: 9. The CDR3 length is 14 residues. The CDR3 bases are TGCAGTGCTAGGATGGGGGAGGGTGATTACGAGCAGTACTTC. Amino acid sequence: CSARMGEGDYEQYF.